The present T cell receptor beta chain was sequenced within a study of blood T cells in healthy people across ages. Study findings and constraints: Versus aged donors, long-lived donors had higher diversity and more naive CD4+ cells.

There were healthy Caucasian individuals from Russia, aged roughly 6 to 95, serving as donors. It was with a sample-barcoded 5' primer and a J-beta primer mix that a second PCR of roughly 7 to 12 cycles was run. All cDNA molecules were each tagged by a template-switch adaptor with 12 random nucleotides. MiXCR, applied by TCRdb to the 5' RACE reads, yields one record per CDR3 protein. The sample contains roughly 1.9 million distinct CDR3 sequences, approximately 40% of which appear only once. This clonotype has only a few counts. Its antigen is still unknown. This sequence originates from a human donor in good health. What was sequenced was blood.

DNA of the CDR3: TGTGCCAGCAGTTACGGACAGGGAGGGTATGGTGAAGCTTTCTTT. Encoded protein: CASSYGQGGYGEAFF. The V and J genes are TRBV6-5 and TRBJ1-1; 8 nucleotides align to TRBD1. From germline, CDR1 is MNHEY and CDR2 SVGAGI. The CDR3 totals 15 residues. J lost 7 bases, V lost 2 bases, and 9 bases had no gene match.